The 30 T cell receptor beta chains presented below share a single source sample, sequenced in a study of cytotoxic CD8 clonotypes in ibrutinib-treated CLL. Sequencing was performed with immunoSEQ multiplex PCR; in TCRdb, only in-frame clones are kept and a portion is missing. The profile covers 20,000 to 30,000 clones, with roughly 71% appearing a single time and approximately 45% taken by the ten largest. Sequenced material: PBMCs, taken after 12 months of ibrutinib treatment. These receptors all come from a human donor with chronic lymphocytic leukemia.

The CDR3 coding sequence is TGCGCCAGCAGCCGGACCGGGACAGGGGGCCCTGAAGCTTTCTTT. Translated, it gives CASSRTGTGGPEAFF. The chain combines TRBV4-1 with TRBJ1-1; 12 bases map to TRBD1. The ends lost 4 bases at V and 6 bases at J; junction bases unmatched: 6. Germline V gene lookup returns CDR1 MGHRA and CDR2 YSYEKL. The CDR3 totals 15 residues.

The rearrangement links TRBV15 to TRBJ1-3; D gene ambiguous. V dropped 2 bases and J dropped 4 bases, with 15 bases sitting between them. This CDR3 contains 16 residues. CDR1 and CDR2 from the germline V gene are LNHNV and YYDKDF (reference sequence). CDR3 protein: CATSRLREGRGNTIYF. The CDR3 DNA sequence: TGTGCCACCAGCAGACTTCGGGAAGGGCGGGGAAACACCATATATTTT.

This rearrangement joins TRBV6-6 to TRBJ2-7; 8 bases line up with TRBD2. The germline CDR1 and CDR2 sequences are MNHNY and SVGAGI (reference sequence). This CDR3 is 15 amino acids long. After removal of 5 bases from V and 4 bases from J, the junction contained 10 bases not matched to a gene. CDR3 DNA: TGTGCCAGCAGTAGGGGCCCGGGACTAGGTTACGAGCAGTACTTC. Translation gives CASSRGPGLGYEQYF.

This clone came up a few times. The rearrangement joins TRBV5-6 to TRBJ2-7, with unresolved D. Per the germline V gene, CDR1 is SGHDT and CDR2 is YYEEEE. V was pared by 0 bases and J by 2 bases, with 9 bases between. This CDR3 has 14 residues. The CDR3 spells CASSLETGTYEQYF. The CDR3 coding sequence is TGTGCCAGCAGCTTGGAGACGGGTACCTACGAGCAGTACTTC.

This chain connects TRBV28 to TRBJ2-1, with D possibly being TRBD2 (5 bases). V lost 3 bases and J lost 8, with 14 bases in between. The CDR3 loop spans 14 amino acids. Germline CDR1 reads MDHEN; CDR2 reads SYDVKM. The CDR3 DNA sequence: TGTGCCAGCAGTTTCTCTTACATCGGGGATGAGCAGTTCTTC. Protein sequence: CASSFSYIGDEQFF.

This sequence joins TRBV28 and TRBJ1-2; 9 nucleotides agree with TRBD1. Germline CDR1 reads MDHEN; CDR2 reads SYDVKM. The J segment lost 8 bases and the V segment lost 4 bases, leaving 5 bases of the junction unmatched. This CDR3 is built from 13 residues. The CDR3: CASSSQGARGYTF. CDR3 DNA sequence: TGTGCCAGCAGTTCACAGGGGGCGCGGGGCTACACCTTC.

The chain links TRBV5-1 to TRBJ1-2; D is unclear. Germline loops: CDR1 SGHRS, CDR2 YFSETQ. V was pared by 0 bases and J by 5 bases, with 11 bases between. The CDR3 runs 14 residues. As DNA, the CDR3 is TGCGCCAGCAGCTTGGTGGACGGACTATATGGCTACACCTTC. It encodes CASSLVDGLYGYTF.

The table lists this clone with a few counts. The chain employs TRBV6-5 and TRBJ1-1; the D is unclear. The CDR3 totals 15 residues. Germline V gives CDR1 MNHEY, CDR2 SVGAGI. Trimming left V 0 bases short and J 0 bases short, with 8 bases between. DNA of the CDR3: TGTGCCAGCAGTTACTCGTGGCAGATGAACACTGAAGCTTTCTTT. Protein product: CASSYSWQMNTEAFF.

This clone was seen a few times. J is TRBJ1-1 and V is TRBV7-6; 8 positions match TRBD1. V lost 3 bases and J lost 0; bases outside the gene matches: 3. Germline values: CDR1 SGHVS, CDR2 FNYEAQ. CDR3 length equals 15 residues. Written as DNA, the CDR3 is TGTGCCAGCAGCTTGGAGGACAGGGTGAACACTGAAGCTTTCTTT. It encodes CASSLEDRVNTEAFF.

This clone was seen a handful of times. Possible read error: a much larger clone is one base away. This chain uses TRBV5-6 with TRBJ2-5; perhaps D is TRBD1 or TRBD2 (6 bases each). Trimming pared 0 bases from V and 4 bases from J, leaving 13 bases between. The CDR3 spans 15 residues. Germline V lookup: CDR1 SGHDT, CDR2 YYEEEE. CDR3 DNA: TGTGCCAGCAGCTTGGTAGCGGAGGGGGGAGAGACCCAGTACTTC. Protein product: CASSLVAEGGETQYF.

By share, this clone ranks as medium-sized. The rearrangement links TRBV5-6 to TRBJ1-1; 9 nucleotides agree with TRBD1. Germline CDR1 reads SGHDT; CDR2 reads YYEEEE. The CDR3 is 13 amino acids. The J segment lost 4 bases and the V segment lost 4 bases, leaving 2 bases of the junction unmatched. As DNA, the CDR3 is TGTGCCAGCAGCCGACAGGGGGTCACTGAAGCTTTCTTT. Its translation: CASSRQGVTEAFF.

The CDR3 bases are TGTGCCAGCAGTGCCCGAGACAGGGGAGGCTACAATGAGCAGTTCTTC. This encodes CASSARDRGGYNEQFF. J is TRBJ2-1 and V is TRBV2, with 8 bases aligning to TRBD1. This CDR3 comprises 16 residues. The ends lost 4 bases at V and 3 bases at J; junction bases unmatched: 8. Germline V CDR1 and CDR2: SNHLY, FYNNEI.

To note about this clone: A read error may account for a junction end that differs from germline. V usage is TRBV5-6 and J usage is TRBJ2-7; D possibly corresponds to TRBD2 (6 bases). The germline CDR1 and CDR2 sequences are SGHDT and YYEEEE. The CDR3 is 12 amino acids. The CDR3 reads CANSLAGYEQYF. The CDR3 DNA sequence: TGTGCCAACAGCTTGGCGGGATACGAGCAGTACTTC. The full variable domain, in which reference TRBV5-6 and TRBJ2-7 provide the parts outside the CDR3, is DAGVTQSPTHLIKTRGQQVTLRCSPKSGHDTVSWYQQALGQGPQFIFQYYEEEERQRGNFPDRFSGHQFPNYSSELNVNALLLGDSALYLCANSLAGYEQYFGPGTRLTVT.

The V call is TRBV5-6, the J call TRBJ2-1; 15 bases are shared with TRBD2. V shed 4 bases and J 5 bases; nucleotides not matched to a gene: 7. The length of the CDR3 is 17 residues. The germline V gene encodes CDR1 SGHDT and CDR2 YYEEEE. The CDR3 DNA sequence: TGTGCCAGCAGCCAAGGACTAGCGGGGGGGTTCGACAATGAGCAGTTCTTC. Translated, it gives CASSQGLAGGFDNEQFF.

On this clone: At one end, the junction sequence differs from germline, possibly due to a read error. The chain couples TRBV7-7 to TRBJ2-3; D is possibly TRBD2 (6 bases). The CDR3 is made up of 16 amino acids. Germline V gene sequence: CDR1 SSHAT, CDR2 FNYEAQ (reference sequence). The CDR3 sequence: CASSLGLSGSTDTQYF. DNA of the CDR3: TGTGCTAGCAGCTTAGGTCTTAGCGGTAGCACAGATACGCAGTATTTT. Full variable domain (remainder filled in from reference TRBV7-7 and TRBJ2-3): GAGVSQSPRYKVTKRGQDVTLRCDPISSHATLYWYQQALGQGPEFLTYFNYEAQPDKSGLPSDRFSAERPEGSISTLTIQRTEQRDSAMYRCASSLGLSGSTDTQYFGPGTRLTVL.

The CDR3 DNA sequence: TGTGCCACTAGAGGAACCTCTGGGGCCAACGTCCTGACTTTC. This translates into CATRGTSGANVLTF. The V gene is TRBV6-4, the J gene TRBJ2-6; D is ambiguous. The CDR3 covers 14 residues. CDR1 is MRHNA, CDR2 SNTAGT, per germline. V was shortened by 10 bases and J by 0 bases, with 10 bases between the two germline ends.

This chain uses TRBV28 with TRBJ1-6; no definite D call. The CDR3 consists of 15 residues. CDR1 MDHEN and CDR2 SYDVKM come from the germline V gene. Trimming took 1 base from V and 7 from J, leaving 11 bases between them. CDR3 DNA: TGTGCCAGCAGTTTATCTGCAGGTGCCAATTCACCCCTCCACTTT. Translation gives CASSLSAGANSPLHF.

A few counts support this clone. The V and J genes are TRBV5-6 and TRBJ1-6; 7 nucleotides line up with TRBD1. This CDR3 spans 15 amino acids. CDR1 and CDR2 (germline): SGHDT, YYEEEE. V lost 6 bases, J lost 4 bases, and 7 bases stayed unmatched. For the CDR3, the DNA is TGTGCCAGCAACCCACAGGGGTTGTATAATTCACCCCTCCACTTT. Its protein product is CASNPQGLYNSPLHF.

With regard to this clone: A far larger clone lies a single base away; this is likely a read error. The rearrangement joins TRBV5-6 to TRBJ2-5; 8 bases match TRBD2. The germline V gene encodes CDR1 SGHDT and CDR2 YYEEEE. Trimming removed 0 bases from V and 4 bases from J; junction bases left unmatched: 5. The CDR3 runs to 15 residues. Here the CDR3 DNA reads TGTGCCAGCAGCTTGGTAGCGGCGGGGGGAGAGACCCAGTACTTC. Translating it yields CASSLVAAGGETQYF.

Comments on this clone: Because the CDR3 is missing its conserved closing phenylalanine or tryptophan, this is likely a read error. The rearrangement links TRBV28 to TRBJ1-2; TRBD1 might be the D (6 bases). Trimming took off 6 bases at V and 5 bases at J, with 16 bases between the two ends. Germline V lookup: CDR1 MDHEN, CDR2 SYDVKM. This CDR3 spans 14 amino acids. The CDR3 sequence is CASSRKGTSYGYTL. In nucleotides, the CDR3 is TGTGCCAGCAGCCGTAAAGGGACATCTTATGGCTACACCCTC.

The chain is built from TRBV30 and TRBJ1-2; D is uncertain. The CDR3 covers 13 residues. Per the germline V gene, CDR1 is GTSNPN and CDR2 is SVGIG (reference sequence). V lost 3 bases, J lost 0 bases, and 8 bases lay in between. The DNA for the CDR3 is TGTGCCTGGAGGAGGGAGACTAACTATGGCTACACCTTC. This translates into CAWRRETNYGYTF.

This chain joins TRBV28 and TRBJ2-5, with D perhaps TRBD2 (5 bases). The CDR3 is 14 amino acids. Germline CDR1 and CDR2: MDHEN and SYDVKM. V was pared by 5 bases and J by 2 bases, with 12 bases between. CDR3 in amino acids: CASSQPGLQETQYF. DNA of the CDR3: TGTGCCAGCAGTCAGCCGGGATTACAAGAGACCCAGTACTTC.

The V gene is TRBV2, the J gene TRBJ1-1; D remains ambiguous. Per the germline V gene, CDR1 is SNHLY and CDR2 is FYNNEI. The V gene lost 6 bases and the J gene lost 4 bases, with 12 bases spanning the gap. CDR3 size: 13 residues. CDR3 in amino acids: CASSREEVTEAFF. The CDR3, as DNA: TGTGCCAGCAGCCGGGAGGAGGTCACTGAAGCTTTCTTT.

The chain combines TRBV7-2 with TRBJ2-3; TRBD2 matches 10 bases. Germline V gene lookup returns CDR1 SGHTA and CDR2 FQGNSA. This CDR3 contains 16 residues. V trimming: 5 bases; J trimming: 3 bases; junction bases outside the gene matches: 8. The CDR3 bases are TGTGCCAGCAGCAAAGTAGCGGGGGGCGTGACAGATACGCAGTATTTT. This gives the protein CASSKVAGGVTDTQYF.

This chain uses TRBV29-1 with TRBJ2-7; 7 bases agree with TRBD1. The junction had 5 bases not matched to a gene; V was cut back by 2 bases and J by 1 base. The CDR3 contains 14 residues. In germline, CDR1 is SQVTM, CDR2 ANQGSEA. In DNA, the CDR3 is TGCAGCGTTGAACGGACAGGCGTTTCCTACGAGCAGTACTTC. This encodes CSVERTGVSYEQYF.

This clone was counted between two and nine times. The CDR3 sequence: CASSPYGEANYGYTF. The CDR3 DNA sequence: TGTGCCAGCTCACCATACGGGGAAGCTAACTATGGCTACACCTTC. The chain employs TRBV18 and TRBJ1-2; unclear D gene. Trimming removed 2 bases at V and 0 bases at J, with 10 bases between. The CDR3 length is 15 residues. In germline, CDR1 is KGHSH, CDR2 LQKENI. Using reference TRBV18 and TRBJ1-2 for the parts outside the CDR3, the full variable domain is NAGVMQNPRHLVRRRGQEARLRCSPMKGHSHVYWYRQLPEEGLKFMVYLQKENIIDESGMPKERFSAEFPKEGPSILRIQQVVRGDSAAYFCASSPYGEANYGYTFGSGTRLTVV.

The chain uses TRBV6-5 and TRBJ2-7, with no clear D. The length of the CDR3 is 14 residues. With 6 bases removed from V and 2 bases from J, the gap between germline ends came to 14 bases. From germline, CDR1 is MNHEY and CDR2 SVGAGI. The CDR3 protein is CASRPPGHPYEQYF. The CDR3 DNA reads TGTGCCAGCAGACCACCGGGCCATCCCTACGAGCAGTACTTC.

The rearrangement joins TRBV6-1 to TRBJ2-2, with 7 positions matching TRBD1. The length of the CDR3 is 13 residues. V trimming: 6 bases; J trimming: 3 bases; junction bases outside the gene matches: 1. Germline V gene lookup returns CDR1 MNHNS and CDR2 SASEGT. The CDR3 DNA reads as TGTGCCAGCAGCGGACAGGACACCGGGGAGCTGTTTTTT. Translation: CASSGQDTGELFF.

The chain joins TRBV4-3 to TRBJ2-1; D is ambiguous. CDR3 size: 13 residues. Germline V gene data show CDR1 as LGHNA and CDR2 as YSLEER. V shed 4 bases and J shed 3 bases, with 7 bases lying between them. CDR3 loop: CASSRNYYNEQFF. In DNA form, the CDR3 reads TGCGCCAGCAGCCGCAACTACTACAATGAGCAGTTCTTC.

The chain is built from TRBV6-1 and TRBJ2-5; possible D gene TRBD1, 6 bases. The CDR3 length is 14 residues. V was trimmed by 8 bases and J by 4 bases, leaving 17 bases between them. Germline V gene sequence: CDR1 MNHNS, CDR2 SASEGT. The CDR3 protein is CASGGQGIRETQYF. The CDR3 nucleotides read TGTGCCAGCGGGGGTCAGGGGATACGAGAGACCCAGTACTTC.